This TCR beta chain was recovered during a study of neurological immune-mediated disorders. 5'RACE employing 10-nucleotide random UMIs yielded the cDNA. Each CDR3 protein is one row after TCRdb ran MiXCR on the 5' RACE reads. The repertoire includes about 49,000 distinct CDR3 sequences, 10% of them detected once, and about 1.5% sits in the top ten. Study-wide results and limits: Levels of TCR clonal expansion peaked in HTLV-1-associated myelopathy and reached their lowest in multiple sclerosis, under those of healthy controls. There were no CDR3 amino acid sequences shared by expanded clones across subjects, a result suggesting private repertoires in all groups.

Many counts were recorded for this clonotype. Its antigen is unidentified. The CDR3 consists of 14 residues. In germline, CDR1 is SEHNR, CDR2 FQNEAQ (reference sequence). Trimming shortened V by 5 bases and J by 2 bases, and 11 bases separated the two germline ends. The time point here: longitudinal time-point 1 (baseline). For the unsorted libraries, 2 million PBMCs stored at -80 C served as input. This sequence joins TRBV7-9 and TRBJ2-3; no clear D. Sequencing was done on a sample of PBMCs. This TCR was sampled from a woman aged 35 to 49 in good health. The CDR3 bases are TGTGCCAGCAGCGCCCCCTCAACCACAGATACGCAGTATTTT. Protein: CASSAPSTTDTQYF.